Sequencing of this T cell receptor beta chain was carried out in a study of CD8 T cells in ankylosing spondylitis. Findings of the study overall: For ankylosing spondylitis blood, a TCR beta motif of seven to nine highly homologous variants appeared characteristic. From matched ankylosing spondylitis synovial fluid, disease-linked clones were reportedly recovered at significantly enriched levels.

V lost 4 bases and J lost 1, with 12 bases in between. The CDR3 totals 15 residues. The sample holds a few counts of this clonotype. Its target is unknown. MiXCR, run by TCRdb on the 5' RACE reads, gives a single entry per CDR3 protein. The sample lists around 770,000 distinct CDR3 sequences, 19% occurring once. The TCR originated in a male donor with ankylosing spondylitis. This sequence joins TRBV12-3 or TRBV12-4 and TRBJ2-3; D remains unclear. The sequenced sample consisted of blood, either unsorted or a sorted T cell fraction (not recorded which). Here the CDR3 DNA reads TGTGCCAGCAGTTCCCCAGGAAGGGGCACAGATACGCAGTATTTT. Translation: CASSSPGRGTDTQYF.